A single sample is the source of the 17 T cell receptor beta chains below, sequenced in a study of monozygotic twins with inflammatory bowel disease. Following a re-call of the 5' RACE reads, TCRdb has one entry per CDR3 protein and lacks DNA. This sample's table has about 200,000 distinct CDR3 sequences. The sequencing sample was made of blood. The receptor set was obtained from a human donor with ulcerative colitis or Crohn's disease, or a healthy co-twin of an affected twin (not recorded which).

This sequence joins TRBV5-6 and TRBJ1-2. The germline V gene encodes CDR1 SGHDT and CDR2 YYEEEE. The CDR3 loop spans 13 amino acids. The CDR3 protein is CASSLKGRSGYTF.

CDR3 region: CASSPGQGRDEQYF. V and J are TRBV5-1 and TRBJ2-7; the TCRdb D gene call, TRBD1, has no DNA to confirm it. The germline V gene has CDR1 SGHRS and CDR2 YFSETQ. The CDR3 is 14 residues long.

J is TRBJ1-6 and V is TRBV5-1. This CDR3 is built from 16 residues. Germline V gene data show CDR1 as SGHRS and CDR2 as YFSETQ. CDR3: CASSLDDSSYNSPLHF.

The rearrangement uses TRBV29-1 and TRBJ2-1. The CDR3 runs 14 residues. Germline V gene data show CDR1 as SQVTM and CDR2 as ANQGSEA. CDR3 in amino acids: CSVERVGSYNEQFF.

This sequence joins TRBV3-1 and TRBJ2-1. The germline V gene has CDR1 LGHDT and CDR2 YNNKEL (reference sequence). This CDR3 is built from 15 residues. This chain's CDR3 is CASSHQIYPYNEQFF.

This chain links TRBV12-3 or TRBV12-4 with TRBJ1-5; TCRdb proposes TRBD1, but this gene call is untestable without DNA. The CDR3 spans 14 residues. CDR3 amino acids: CASSGTGDGQPQHF.

The J gene is TRBJ1-1, the V gene TRBV19. CDR3 length equals 12 residues. CDR1 and CDR2 (germline): LNHDA, SQIVND (reference sequence). CDR3 sequence reads: CASSTTGTEAFF.

This rearrangement joins TRBV7-9 to TRBJ1-1. There are 15 residues in the CDR3. Germline V gene lookup returns CDR1 SEHNR and CDR2 FQNEAQ (reference sequence). This CDR3 reads CASLEAGRKSTEAFF.

This chain joins TRBV10-3 and TRBJ2-7; TCRdb's D gene call, TRBD2, goes unchecked for lack of DNA. The CDR3 is made up of 15 amino acids. The germline CDR1 and CDR2 sequences are ENHRY and SYGVKD. CDR3 sequence: CAISESKLGAYEQYF.

The chain links TRBV13 to TRBJ1-2. The CDR3 loop spans 12 amino acids. Germline values: CDR1 PRHDT, CDR2 FYEKMQ (reference sequence). The CDR3: CASSFMGNGYTF.

The rearrangement links TRBV7-3 to TRBJ1-1; the TRBD1 assignment by TCRdb is unverifiable without DNA. Germline CDR1 SGHTA, CDR2 FQGTGA. This CDR3 is 14 amino acids long. The CDR3: CASSPTGMGTEAFF.

V and J are TRBV6-1 and TRBJ2-1; TCRdb names TRBD1, which stays unverified in the absence of DNA. CDR1 is MNHNS, CDR2 SASEGT, per germline. This CDR3 spans 19 amino acids. The CDR3 sequence is CASSTERGSRGTLANEQFF.

V is TRBV12-3 or TRBV12-4 and J is TRBJ1-2; the TCRdb call, TRBD1, lacks DNA for checking. This CDR3 comprises 14 residues. CDR3 sequence: CASSWVARGYGYTF.

V usage is TRBV7-8 and J usage is TRBJ2-4; TCRdb's D gene call, TRBD1, goes unchecked for lack of DNA. Looked up from germline, CDR1 is SGHVS and CDR2 is FQNEAQ. The CDR3 runs 16 residues. The CDR3 loop is CASSLGGPRIKNIQYF.

The J gene is TRBJ1-2, the V gene TRBV5-1; TCRdb indicates TRBD1, and absent DNA this call remains unverified. Germline V CDR1 and CDR2: SGHRS, YFSETQ. The CDR3 is 14 amino acids. The CDR3: CASSWSDGDNGYTF.

The chain carries TRBV20-1 and TRBJ2-1; TCRdb gives TRBD1 as the D gene, but with no DNA this cannot be confirmed. The germline CDR1 and CDR2 sequences are DFQATT and SNEGSKA (reference sequence). The length of the CDR3 is 15 residues. The CDR3: CSAKGGGTLYNEQFF.

The chain employs TRBV4-2 and TRBJ2-1; TCRdb indicates TRBD2, and absent DNA this call remains unverified. This CDR3 comprises 17 residues. CDR1 is LGHNA and CDR2 is YNFKEQ in the germline V gene. The CDR3 sequence is CASSRAPGLAYYNEQFF.